This T cell receptor beta chain was sequenced in a study of cytomegalovirus exposure and HLA in healthy donors. In the PCR, 60 Vbeta and 13 Jbeta primers were used. Original processing methods: Later, an analysis found roughly 80 million unique TCR beta chains, and about 10 million of these were shared. Produced via immunoSEQ multiplex PCR; TCRdb's table is partial and in-frame only. V, J and clone size are taken as reported in that table, and D and trimming were inferred from the DNA itself. Among under 150,000 clones listed, approximately 80% were seen once. The CDR3 covers 15 residues. CDR1 and CDR2 (germline): SNHLY, FYNNEI. V lost 3 bases, J lost 2 bases, and 5 bases stayed unmatched.

The V and J genes are TRBV2 and TRBJ1-2; 8 bases line up with TRBD1. Sequencing was carried out using PBMCs. The TCR was taken from a woman aged 55 to 70 in good health and CMV-seronegative. The CDR3 protein is CASSDDRGKNYGYTF. In DNA form, the CDR3 reads TGTGCCAGCAGTGACGACAGGGGTAAAAACTATGGCTACACCTTC.